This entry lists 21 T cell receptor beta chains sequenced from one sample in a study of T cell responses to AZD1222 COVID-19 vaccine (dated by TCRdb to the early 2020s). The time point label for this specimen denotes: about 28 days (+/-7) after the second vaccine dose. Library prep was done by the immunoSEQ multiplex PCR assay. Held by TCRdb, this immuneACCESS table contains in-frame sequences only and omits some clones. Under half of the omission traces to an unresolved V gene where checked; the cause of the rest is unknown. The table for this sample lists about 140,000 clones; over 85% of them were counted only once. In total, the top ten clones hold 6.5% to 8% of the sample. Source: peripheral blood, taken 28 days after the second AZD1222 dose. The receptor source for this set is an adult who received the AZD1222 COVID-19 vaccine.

DNA for the CDR3: TGTGCCAGCAGCTTACCCCTCCCGGACTATGGCTACACCTTC. Translation gives CASSLPLPDYGYTF. V usage is TRBV5-4 and J usage is TRBJ1-2; no reliable D call. The germline gives CDR1 SGHNT, CDR2 YYREEE (reference sequence). V was shortened by 2 bases and J by 3 bases, with 11 bases between the two germline ends. This CDR3 is built from 14 residues.

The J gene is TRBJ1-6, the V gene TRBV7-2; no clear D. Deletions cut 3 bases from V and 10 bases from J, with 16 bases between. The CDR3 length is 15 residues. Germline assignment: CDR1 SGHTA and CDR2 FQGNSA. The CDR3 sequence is CASSLWVGPGSPLHF. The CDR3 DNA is TGTGCCAGCAGCTTGTGGGTAGGCCCGGGGTCACCCCTCCACTTT.

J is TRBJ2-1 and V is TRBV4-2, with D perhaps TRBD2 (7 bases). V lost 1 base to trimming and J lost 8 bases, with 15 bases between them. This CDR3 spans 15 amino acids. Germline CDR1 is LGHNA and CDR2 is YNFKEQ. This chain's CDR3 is CASSQARGGLHEQFF. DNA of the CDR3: TGTGCCAGCAGCCAAGCGAGGGGGGGCCTGCATGAGCAGTTCTTC.

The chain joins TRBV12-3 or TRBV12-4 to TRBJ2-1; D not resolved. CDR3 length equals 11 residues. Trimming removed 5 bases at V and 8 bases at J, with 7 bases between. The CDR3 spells CASSGKDEQFF. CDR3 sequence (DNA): TGTGCCAGCAGTGGGAAAGATGAGCAGTTCTTC.

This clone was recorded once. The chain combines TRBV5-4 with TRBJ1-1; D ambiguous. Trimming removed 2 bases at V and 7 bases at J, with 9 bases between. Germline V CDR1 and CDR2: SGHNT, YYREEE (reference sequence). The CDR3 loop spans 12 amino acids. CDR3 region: CASSLAGLEAFF. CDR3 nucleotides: TGTGCCAGCAGCTTAGCTGGGCTTGAAGCTTTCTTT. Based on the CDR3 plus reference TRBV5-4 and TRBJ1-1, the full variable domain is ETGVTQSPTHLIKTRGQQVTLRCSSQSGHNTVSWYQQALGQGPQFIFQYYREEENGRGNFPPRFSGLQFPNYSSELNVNALELDDSALYLCASSLAGLEAFFGQGTRLTVV.

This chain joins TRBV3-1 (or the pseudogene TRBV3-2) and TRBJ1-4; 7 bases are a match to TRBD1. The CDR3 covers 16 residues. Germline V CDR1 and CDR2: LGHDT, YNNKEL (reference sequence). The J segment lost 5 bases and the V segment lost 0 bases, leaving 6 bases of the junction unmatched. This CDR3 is CASSQETGLRNEKLFF. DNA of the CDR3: TGTGCCAGCAGCCAAGAGACAGGGCTCCGAAATGAAAAACTGTTTTTT.

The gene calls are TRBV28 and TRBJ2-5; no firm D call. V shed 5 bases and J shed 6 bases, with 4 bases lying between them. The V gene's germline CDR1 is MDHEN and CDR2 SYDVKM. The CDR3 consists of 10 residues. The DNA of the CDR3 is TGTGCCAGCAGTAAAAAGACCCAGTACTTC. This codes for CASSKKTQYF.

As DNA, the CDR3 is TGTGCCAGCAGCTCCCTACATGGATACAATGAGCAGTTCTTC. This gives the protein CASSSLHGYNEQFF. The chain uses TRBV7-8 and TRBJ2-1; D unresolved. This CDR3 region has 14 residues. From germline, CDR1 is SGHVS and CDR2 FQNEAQ. The V end lost 4 bases, the J end lost 4 bases, and 11 bases lay between the germline ends.

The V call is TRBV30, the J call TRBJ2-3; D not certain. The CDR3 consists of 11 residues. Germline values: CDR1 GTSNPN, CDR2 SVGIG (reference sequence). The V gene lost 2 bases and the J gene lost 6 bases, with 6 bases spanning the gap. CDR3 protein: CAWSWRDTQYF. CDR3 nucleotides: TGTGCCTGGAGTTGGCGGGATACGCAGTATTTT.

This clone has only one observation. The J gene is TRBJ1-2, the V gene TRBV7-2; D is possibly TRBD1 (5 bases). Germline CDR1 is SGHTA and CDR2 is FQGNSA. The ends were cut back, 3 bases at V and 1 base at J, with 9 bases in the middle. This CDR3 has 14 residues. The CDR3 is CASSFDSNNYGYTF. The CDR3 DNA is TGTGCCAGCAGCTTTGACAGTAATAACTATGGCTACACCTTC.

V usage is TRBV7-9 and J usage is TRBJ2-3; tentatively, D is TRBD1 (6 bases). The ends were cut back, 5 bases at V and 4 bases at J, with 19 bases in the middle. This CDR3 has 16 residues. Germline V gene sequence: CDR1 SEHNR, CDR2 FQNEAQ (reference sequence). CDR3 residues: CASSLWGRGQADTQYF. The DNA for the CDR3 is TGTGCCAGCAGCCTATGGGGCAGGGGTCAGGCAGATACGCAGTATTTT.

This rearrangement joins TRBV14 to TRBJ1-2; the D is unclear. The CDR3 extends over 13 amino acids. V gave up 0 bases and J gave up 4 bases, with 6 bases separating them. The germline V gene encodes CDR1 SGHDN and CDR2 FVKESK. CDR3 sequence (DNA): TGTGCCAGCAGCCAAGATCGGACCTATGGCTACACCTTC. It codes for CASSQDRTYGYTF.

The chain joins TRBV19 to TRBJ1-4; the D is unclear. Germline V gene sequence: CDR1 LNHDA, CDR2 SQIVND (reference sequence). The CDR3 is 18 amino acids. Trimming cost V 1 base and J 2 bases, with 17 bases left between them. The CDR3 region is CASSIGSYWVSTNEKLFF. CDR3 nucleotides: TGTGCCAGTAGTATAGGATCCTACTGGGTTTCGACTAATGAAAAACTGTTTTTT.

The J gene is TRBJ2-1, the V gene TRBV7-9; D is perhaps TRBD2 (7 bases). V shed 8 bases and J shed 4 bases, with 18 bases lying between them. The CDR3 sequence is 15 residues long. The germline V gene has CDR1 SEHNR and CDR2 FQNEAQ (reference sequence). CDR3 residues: CASSGGGVGYNEQFF. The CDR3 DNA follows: TGTGCCAGCTCCGGCGGGGGCGTGGGGTACAATGAGCAGTTCTTC.

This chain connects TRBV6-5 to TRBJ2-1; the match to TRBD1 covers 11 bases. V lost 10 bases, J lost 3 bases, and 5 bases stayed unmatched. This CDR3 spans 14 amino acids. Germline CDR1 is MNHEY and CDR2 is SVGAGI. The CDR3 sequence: CATGGQGDYNEQFF. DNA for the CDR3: TGTGCCACCGGGGGACAGGGGGACTACAATGAGCAGTTCTTC.

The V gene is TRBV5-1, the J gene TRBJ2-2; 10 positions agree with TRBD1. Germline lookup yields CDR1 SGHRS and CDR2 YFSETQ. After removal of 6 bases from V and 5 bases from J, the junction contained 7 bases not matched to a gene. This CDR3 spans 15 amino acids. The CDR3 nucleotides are TGCGCCAGCAACCCCGGGACAGGGGCGACCGGGGAGCTGTTTTTT. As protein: CASNPGTGATGELFF. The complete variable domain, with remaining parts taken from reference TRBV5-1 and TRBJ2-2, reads KAGVTQTPRYLIKTRGQQVTLSCSPISGHRSVSWYQQTPGQGLQFLFEYFSETQRNKGNFPGRFSGRQFSNSRSEMNVSTLELGDSALYLCASNPGTGATGELFFGEGSRLTVL.

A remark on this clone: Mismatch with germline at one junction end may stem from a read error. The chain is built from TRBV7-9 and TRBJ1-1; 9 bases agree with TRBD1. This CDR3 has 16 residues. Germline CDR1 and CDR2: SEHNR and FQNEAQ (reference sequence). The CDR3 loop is CASSSLGGTGNSEAFF. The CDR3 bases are TGTGCCAGCAGCTCCTTGGGGGGGACAGGGAACTCTGAAGCTTTCTTT. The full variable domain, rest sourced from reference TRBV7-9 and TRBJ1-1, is DTGVSQNPRHKITKRGQNVTFRCDPISEHNRLYWYRQTLGQGPEFLTYFQNEAQLEKSRLLSDRFSAERPKGSFSTLEIQRTEQGDSAMYLCASSSLGGTGNSEAFFGQGTRLTVV.

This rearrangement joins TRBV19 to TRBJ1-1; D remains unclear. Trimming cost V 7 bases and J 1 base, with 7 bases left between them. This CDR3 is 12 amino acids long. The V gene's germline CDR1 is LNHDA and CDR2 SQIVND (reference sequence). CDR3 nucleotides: TGTGCCAGTAACGGGAGGAACACTGAAGCTTTCTTT. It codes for CASNGRNTEAFF.

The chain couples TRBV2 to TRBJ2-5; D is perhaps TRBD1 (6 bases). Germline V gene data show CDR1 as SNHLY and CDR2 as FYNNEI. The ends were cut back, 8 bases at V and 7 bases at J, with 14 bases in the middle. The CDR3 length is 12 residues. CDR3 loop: CASFTLGGTQYF. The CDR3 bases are TGTGCCAGCTTTACGCTAGGGGGGACCCAGTACTTC.

The CDR3 here is CASSPIVRTGAGYTF. The CDR3 region has the DNA TGTGCCAGCAGCCCTATCGTACGGACAGGGGCTGGCTACACCTTC. The chain couples TRBV5-4 to TRBJ1-2; TRBD1 agrees at 9 bases. From germline, CDR1 is SGHNT and CDR2 YYREEE (reference sequence). The J segment lost 7 bases and the V segment lost 4 bases, leaving 11 bases of the junction unmatched. This CDR3 is built from 15 residues.

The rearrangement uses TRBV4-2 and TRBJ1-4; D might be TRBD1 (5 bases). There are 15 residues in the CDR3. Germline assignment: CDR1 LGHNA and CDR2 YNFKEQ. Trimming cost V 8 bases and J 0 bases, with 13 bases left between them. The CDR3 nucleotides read TGTGCCAGCGGGGGGATACTCACAACTAATGAAAAACTGTTTTTT. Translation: CASGGILTTNEKLFF.